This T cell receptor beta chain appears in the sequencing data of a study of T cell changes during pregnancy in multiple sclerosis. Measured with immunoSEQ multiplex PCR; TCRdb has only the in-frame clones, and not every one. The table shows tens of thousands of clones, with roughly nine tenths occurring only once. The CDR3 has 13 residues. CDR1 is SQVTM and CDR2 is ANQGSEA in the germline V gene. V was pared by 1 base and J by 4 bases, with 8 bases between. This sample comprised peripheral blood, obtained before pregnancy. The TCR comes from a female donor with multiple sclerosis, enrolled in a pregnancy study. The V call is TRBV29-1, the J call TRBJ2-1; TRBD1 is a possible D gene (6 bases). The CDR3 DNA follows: TGCAGCGTTGAAGGGACAGAATACAATGAGCAGTTCTTC. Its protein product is CSVEGTEYNEQFF.